This T cell receptor (beta chain) was captured by sequencing in a study of cytomegalovirus exposure and HLA in healthy donors. General study points: According to reports, the classifier identified cytomegalovirus status with high specificity and sensitivity.

Sampled while nominally healthy, donors likely had unrecorded immune exposures. Germline V gives CDR1 MGHRA, CDR2 YSYEKL. The CDR3 is 14 amino acids. V was shortened by 3 bases and J by 5 bases, with 13 bases between the two germline ends. This clone was seen more than once but under ten times. Its specificity is not known. The PCR had 60 Vbeta and 13 Jbeta primers. Method: immunoSEQ multiplex PCR; TCRdb's copy keeps in-frame clones and lacks some. The data hold roughly 120,000 clones, with roughly 68% observed a single time. This chain uses TRBV4-1 with TRBJ1-2; D may be TRBD1 (6 bases). The receptor's source is a woman in her forties or fifties in good health and CMV-seropositive. The material sequenced was PBMCs. For the CDR3, the DNA is TGCGCCAGCAGCCATGGAGGGGGGGGGTATGGCTACACCTTC. It is translated as CASSHGGGGYGYTF.